The 25 T cell receptor beta chains presented below share a single source sample, sequenced in a study of cytotoxic CD8 clonotypes in ibrutinib-treated CLL. Measured with immunoSEQ multiplex PCR; TCRdb has only the in-frame clones, and not every one. The sample includes 150,000 to 250,000 clones, 72% seen only once; the top ten take roughly 13%. The sequencing here drew on PBMCs, taken after 24 months of ibrutinib treatment. Receptors were obtained from a human donor with chronic lymphocytic leukemia.

This chain connects TRBV9 to TRBJ2-7; 7 bases are a match to TRBD2. Germline loops: CDR1 SGDLS, CDR2 YYNGEE. The CDR3 is 15 residues long. V shed 3 bases and J 0 bases; nucleotides not matched to a gene: 6. The CDR3 DNA is TGTGCCAGCAGCGCAACTAGCGTCGCCTCCTACGAGCAGTACTTC. It encodes CASSATSVASYEQYF.

The V call is TRBV7-6, the J call TRBJ2-3; 9 bases align to TRBD1. This CDR3 has 16 amino acids. Trimming cost V 1 base and J 1 base; bases outside gene matches: 3. Germline V gene sequence: CDR1 SGHVS, CDR2 FNYEAQ. As DNA, the CDR3 is TGTGCCAGCAGCTTAGGGACAGGGGCCGGCACAGATACGCAGTATTTT. Its translation is CASSLGTGAGTDTQYF.

V usage is TRBV6-1 and J usage is TRBJ1-2; D gene uncertain. Trimming left V 2 bases short and J 2 bases short, with 9 bases between. Germline CDR1 is MNHNS and CDR2 is SASEGT. The CDR3 is 14 amino acids. CDR3 DNA: TGTGCCAGCAGTGAATATGGGGTGAACTATGGCTACACCTTC. Encoded protein: CASSEYGVNYGYTF.

Regarding this clone: Other nucleotide sequences in the sample specify the same CDR3. V is TRBV9 and J is TRBJ2-1; D gene ambiguous. Trimming took off 0 bases at V and 6 bases at J, with 4 bases between the two ends. This CDR3 spans 12 amino acids. Germline lookup yields CDR1 SGDLS and CDR2 YYNGEE. The CDR3 DNA follows: TGTGCCAGCAGCGTAGCTTTCAATGAGCAGTTCTTC. Its translation is CASSVAFNEQFF.

This chain links TRBV19 with TRBJ1-5, with 7 bases identical to TRBD1. CDR3 length equals 15 residues. Germline V gene sequence: CDR1 LNHDA, CDR2 SQIVND (reference sequence). The junction had 7 bases not matched to a gene; V was cut back by 5 bases and J by 3 bases. CDR3 loop: CASSDRVGDNQPQHF. CDR3 sequence (DNA): TGTGCCAGTAGTGACAGGGTTGGGGACAATCAGCCCCAGCATTTT.

This clone was detected only once. The CDR3 sequence is CSVANGDTQYF. The DNA for the CDR3 is TGCAGCGTTGCAAACGGGGATACGCAGTATTTT. The chain joins TRBV29-1 to TRBJ2-3; D is undetermined. Germline values: CDR1 SQVTM, CDR2 ANQGSEA. V was pared by 4 bases and J by 6 bases, with 8 bases between. The CDR3 contains 11 residues.

The V call is TRBV19, the J call TRBJ1-5; D is perhaps TRBD1 (6 bases). The CDR3 extends over 13 amino acids. V shed 7 bases and J shed 4 bases, with 11 bases lying between them. CDR1 and CDR2 from the germline V gene are LNHDA and SQIVND (reference sequence). For the CDR3, the DNA is TGTGCCAGTATAGAGGGGGAGAATCAGCCCCAGCATTTT. Encoded protein: CASIEGENQPQHF. The full variable domain, rest sourced from reference TRBV19 and TRBJ1-5, is DGGITQSPKYLFRKEGQNVTLSCEQNLNHDAMYWYRQDPGQGLRLIYYSQIVNDFQKGDIAEGYSVSREKKESFPLTVTSAQKNPTAFYLCASIEGENQPQHFGDGTRLSIL.

The rearrangement joins TRBV6-4 to TRBJ1-3; 7 bases agree with TRBD1. V was clipped by 6 bases and J by 0 bases; unmatched bases: 5. This CDR3 comprises 15 residues. The germline CDR1 and CDR2 sequences are MRHNA and SNTAGT. The CDR3 nucleotides read TGTGCCAGCAGAAGGGACAGCAACTCTGGAAACACCATATATTTT. Protein sequence: CASRRDSNSGNTIYF.

The V gene is TRBV19, the J gene TRBJ1-1; D is possibly TRBD1 (6 bases). The ends were cut back, 5 bases at V and 0 bases at J, with 16 bases in the middle. Germline assignment: CDR1 LNHDA and CDR2 SQIVND (reference sequence). The CDR3 runs to 16 residues. The DNA for the CDR3 is TGTGCCAGTAGTCCAAAGGACAGATCAATGAACACTGAAGCTTTCTTT. Translated, it gives CASSPKDRSMNTEAFF.

DNA for the CDR3: TGTGCCAGCAGCGTTTGGGGGGGAAACACCATATATTTT. Its translation is CASSVWGGNTIYF. The chain employs TRBV9 and TRBJ1-3; D may be TRBD1 (5 bases). Per germline, CDR1 SGDLS and CDR2 YYNGEE. Between the trimmed V and J ends, which lost 2 bases and 4 bases, there was a span of 7 bases. The CDR3 sequence is 13 residues long.

The CDR3 DNA is TGCAGTGCTGGCGGTGGCTATGGCTACACCTTC. This gives the protein CSAGGGYGYTF. V and J are TRBV20-1 and TRBJ1-2; unclear D gene. The germline V gene has CDR1 DFQATT and CDR2 SNEGSKA (reference sequence). CDR3 length: 11 amino acids. V lost 5 bases and J 4 bases, leaving 8 bases between the germline ends.

The CDR3 bases are TGTGCCGGCGGGACAGACACCGGGGAGCTGTTTTTT. Translated, it gives CAGGTDTGELFF. V gene TRBV11-2 combines with J gene TRBJ2-2, with D tentatively TRBD1 (7 bases). The germline CDR1 and CDR2 sequences are SGHAT and FQNNGV. V shed 11 bases and J shed 3 bases, with 10 bases lying between them. The CDR3 loop spans 12 amino acids.

This clone has a handful of counts. The CDR3 sequence is CAWSKLQGPPYEQYF. The CDR3 DNA is TGTGCCTGGAGTAAACTACAGGGGCCCCCCTACGAGCAGTACTTC. V is TRBV30 and J is TRBJ2-7; 7 bases agree with TRBD1. V dropped 2 bases and J dropped 2; count of bases not matched to a gene: 9. Germline V gene lookup returns CDR1 GTSNPN and CDR2 SVGIG (reference sequence). CDR3 size: 15 residues.

This chain connects TRBV4-1 to TRBJ2-1, with D unclear. Germline CDR1 and CDR2: MGHRA and YSYEKL. This CDR3 has 14 amino acids. V dropped 1 base and J dropped 6 bases, with 10 bases sitting between them. CDR3 bases: TGCGCCAGCAGCCAAGTTGGTGTCGTCAATGAGCAGTTCTTC. This gives the protein CASSQVGVVNEQFF.

V gene TRBV18 combines with J gene TRBJ2-5; D not certain. Germline V gene sequence: CDR1 KGHSH, CDR2 LQKENI. V dropped 0 bases and J dropped 5 bases, with 7 bases sitting between them. The CDR3 runs to 13 residues. CDR3 residues: CASSPPPRETQYF. The DNA for the CDR3 is TGTGCCAGCTCACCACCGCCCCGTGAGACCCAGTACTTC.

This sequence joins TRBV5-6 and TRBJ2-1; TRBD1 matches at 9 bases. The CDR3 contains 15 residues. The junction had 4 bases not matched to a gene; V was cut back by 5 bases and J by 1 base. Germline loops: CDR1 SGHDT, CDR2 YYEEEE. The CDR3 is CASRKTGGSYNEQFF. DNA for the CDR3: TGTGCCAGCAGAAAGACAGGGGGATCCTACAATGAGCAGTTCTTC.

V gene TRBV4-1 combines with J gene TRBJ2-7, with TRBD1 matching over 8 bases. J was trimmed by 2 bases and V by 1 base; bases with no gene match: 4. The CDR3 is 15 amino acids. In germline, CDR1 is MGHRA, CDR2 YSYEKL. As DNA, the CDR3 is TGCGCCAGCAGCCAAGTTGACAGGGGAACCTACGAGCAGTACTTC. Protein: CASSQVDRGTYEQYF.

The rearrangement links TRBV19 to TRBJ2-1, with 7 positions matching TRBD1. Germline values: CDR1 LNHDA, CDR2 SQIVND (reference sequence). This CDR3 contains 20 residues. The ends lost 3 bases at V and 0 bases at J; junction bases unmatched: 17. CDR3 in amino acids: CASSIIFRTGKASSYNEQFF. The CDR3, as DNA: TGTGCCAGTAGTATTATCTTCAGGACAGGAAAGGCTAGCTCCTACAATGAGCAGTTCTTC.

The chain recombines TRBV6-5 with TRBJ2-2; D remains unclear. The germline gives CDR1 MNHEY, CDR2 SVGAGI. The CDR3 spans 13 residues. The germline V and J ends were trimmed by 4 bases and 7 bases, with 10 bases remaining between them. The CDR3 spells CASSFWLGGELFF. The CDR3 DNA reads as TGTGCCAGCAGTTTTTGGTTAGGCGGGGAGCTGTTTTTT.

The rearrangement links TRBV7-9 to TRBJ1-5, with D hard to call. CDR1 is SEHNR, CDR2 FQNEAQ, per germline (reference sequence). The CDR3 is made up of 14 amino acids. Trimming shortened V by 1 base and J by 3 bases, and 7 bases separated the two germline ends. In DNA, the CDR3 is TGTGCCAGCAGCTTAGGGCAGCTCAATCAGCCCCAGCATTTT. Encoded protein: CASSLGQLNQPQHF.

V is TRBV7-3 and J is TRBJ2-1; D may correspond to TRBD1 or TRBD2 (6 bases each). There are 16 residues in the CDR3. Per germline, CDR1 SGHTA and CDR2 FQGTGA. The V and J ends lost 2 bases and 4 bases respectively, with 15 bases between them. CDR3 residues: CASSLRAGGGYNEQFF. CDR3 DNA sequence: TGTGCCAGCAGCTTACGGGCCGGAGGGGGGTACAATGAGCAGTTCTTC.

This CDR3 is CASSVGKTLRTDTQYF. CDR3 DNA: TGTGCCAGCAGCGTAGGGAAGACGTTAAGGACAGATACGCAGTATTTT. This chain links TRBV9 with TRBJ2-3, with D unclear. The CDR3 runs 16 residues. Germline CDR1 reads SGDLS; CDR2 reads YYNGEE. Deletions cut 0 bases from V and 3 bases from J, with 14 bases between.

The chain combines TRBV4-3 with TRBJ2-2; 10 bases match TRBD2. J was trimmed by 4 bases and V by 0 bases; bases with no gene match: 5. This CDR3 region has 17 residues. The germline V gene has CDR1 LGHNA and CDR2 YSLEER. Here the CDR3 DNA reads TGCGCCAGCAGCCAAGAGCCAGCGGGAGGGACCACCGGGGAGCTGTTTTTT. The encoded protein is CASSQEPAGGTTGELFF.

V is TRBV6-6 and J is TRBJ1-1; D gene unclear. Germline assignment: CDR1 MNHNY and CDR2 SVGAGI (reference sequence). The CDR3 is made up of 12 amino acids. Trimming removed 9 bases at V and 5 bases at J, with 13 bases between. The CDR3 DNA reads as TGTGCCAGTTTCCGATCGGGGACTGAAGCTTTCTTT. Protein product: CASFRSGTEAFF.

This chain connects TRBV6-6 to TRBJ2-3, with 9 bases that match TRBD2. The V gene end was trimmed by 7 bases and the J gene end by 0 bases; junction bases not matched to a gene: 5. Germline V gene lookup returns CDR1 MNHNY and CDR2 SVGAGI (reference sequence). The CDR3 totals 15 residues. DNA for the CDR3: TGTGCCAGCAAAGTTACTAGCGGGAGCACAGATACGCAGTATTTT. This translates into CASKVTSGSTDTQYF.